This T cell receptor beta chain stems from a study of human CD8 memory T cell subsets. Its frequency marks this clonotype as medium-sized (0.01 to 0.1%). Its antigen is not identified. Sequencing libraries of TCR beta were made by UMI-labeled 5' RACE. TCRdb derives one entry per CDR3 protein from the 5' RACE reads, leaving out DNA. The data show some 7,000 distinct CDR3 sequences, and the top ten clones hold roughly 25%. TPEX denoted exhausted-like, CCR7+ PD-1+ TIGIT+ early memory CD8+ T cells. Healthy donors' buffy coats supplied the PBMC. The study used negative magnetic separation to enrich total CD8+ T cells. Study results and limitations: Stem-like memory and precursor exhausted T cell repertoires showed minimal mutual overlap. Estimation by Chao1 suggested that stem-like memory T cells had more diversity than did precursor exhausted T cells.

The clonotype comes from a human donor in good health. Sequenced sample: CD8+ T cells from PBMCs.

Here the CDR3 reads CASSAGTGNEQFF. J is TRBJ2-1 and V is TRBV7-9; TCRdb lists TRBD1, though no DNA is available to test this call. CDR3 length: 13 residues. From germline, CDR1 is SEHNR and CDR2 FQNEAQ (reference sequence).